The T cell receptor beta chain described here comes from a study of preoperative IRX-2 immunotherapy in early breast cancer. Treatment given: preoperative locoregional IRX-2 cytokine immunotherapy. Preoperative locoregional IRX-2 cytokine immunotherapy was tested in the phase Ib source study. TCRdb's copy holds only in-frame clones and misses some; the assay was immunoSEQ multiplex PCR. The sample holds about 33,000 clones; about nine tenths are singletons and the top ten take approximately 1.5%. Trimming removed 4 bases from V and 5 bases from J; junction bases left unmatched: 6. Per the germline V gene, CDR1 is SGHRS and CDR2 is YFSETQ. The CDR3 covers 14 residues.

Source: tumor tissue, taken after IRX-2 immunotherapy. This TCR was recovered from a human donor with breast cancer. The V and J genes are TRBV5-1 and TRBJ2-5; 9 positions match TRBD1. CDR3 amino acids: CASSNPQGAETQYF. Written as DNA, the CDR3 is TGCGCCAGCAGCAACCCACAGGGGGCTGAGACCCAGTACTTC.